Shown below are 16 T cell receptor beta chains from a single sample sequenced in a study of graft-versus-host responses after intestinal transplantation. Repertoires were generated with immunoSEQ multiplex PCR, while TCRdb's copy carries only in-frame clones and drops some. The table records some 41,000 clones, about 90% of them present only once. Source: PBMCs, taken 267 days after transplant. The source is a human patient who received an intestinal transplant, so some T cells may come from the graft donor.

The chain couples TRBV9 to TRBJ2-5, with 9 bases identical to TRBD2. V shed 4 bases and J 2 bases; nucleotides not matched to a gene: 6. CDR3 length: 15 amino acids. Germline lookup yields CDR1 SGDLS and CDR2 YYNGEE. In DNA form, the CDR3 reads TGTGCCAGCAGCAGAGCGGGGGGCTGGCAAGAGACCCAGTACTTC. Translation: CASSRAGGWQETQYF.

CDR3 in DNA: TGTGCCAGCATGGAGGGCCTCTCTGGAAACACCATATATTTT. It translates to CASMEGLSGNTIYF. V gene TRBV6-5 combines with J gene TRBJ1-3; D gene unclear. V lost 7 bases and J 0 bases, leaving 10 bases between the germline ends. The CDR3 spans 14 residues. Germline V gene sequence: CDR1 MNHEY, CDR2 SVGAGI.

The V and J genes are TRBV11-1 and TRBJ1-1; D gene uncertain. V lost 0 bases and J 4 bases, leaving 12 bases between the germline ends. The CDR3 totals 15 residues. Germline CDR1 SGHAT, CDR2 FQDESV (reference sequence). The CDR3: CASSLALGSVTEAFF. The CDR3 nucleotides read TGTGCCAGCAGCTTAGCTCTAGGGTCGGTCACTGAAGCTTTCTTT.

The rearrangement joins TRBV6-4 to TRBJ2-3; 11 nucleotides align to TRBD2. Unmatched junction bases numbered 4, after V lost 8 bases and J lost 3 bases. Germline V CDR1 and CDR2: MRHNA, SNTAGT. CDR3 length: 14 residues. In DNA form, the CDR3 reads TGTGCCAGCGCATTAGCGGGGGGGACAGATACGCAGTATTTT. Translating it yields CASALAGGTDTQYF.

This chain uses TRBV29-1 with TRBJ2-2; D is undetermined. Trimming removed 5 bases from V and 5 bases from J, with 12 bases in between. This CDR3 spans 13 amino acids. Per the germline V gene, CDR1 is SQVTM and CDR2 is ANQGSEA. The CDR3 nucleotides read TGCAGCGTTCGAGAGTTAGGGACCGGGGAGCTGTTTTTT. Residues: CSVRELGTGELFF.

The chain recombines TRBV6-1 with TRBJ1-5; 8 bases match TRBD1. This CDR3 region has 14 residues. Germline CDR1 MNHNS, CDR2 SASEGT. The V segment lost 5 bases and the J segment 10 bases; nucleotides outside the gene matches: 10. CDR3 loop: CASSPTGEVGPQHF. In DNA, the CDR3 is TGTGCCAGCAGTCCGACAGGGGAAGTAGGTCCCCAGCATTTT.

This chain links TRBV5-1 with TRBJ2-4; either TRBD1 or TRBD2 may fit D (5 bases each). CDR1 and CDR2 (germline): SGHRS, YFSETQ. This CDR3 has 15 residues. Trimming removed 0 bases from V and 7 bases from J, with 14 bases in between. The chain's CDR3 is CASSLGVTERNIQYF. CDR3 nucleotide sequence: TGCGCCAGCAGCTTGGGGGTGACAGAGCGGAACATTCAGTACTTC.

This rearrangement joins TRBV7-9 to TRBJ2-7, with D possibly matching TRBD2 (6 bases). Trimming cost V 10 bases and J 1 base, with 20 bases left between them. Germline-derived CDR1 and CDR2 are SEHNR and FQNEAQ (reference sequence). CDR3 length equals 15 residues. This CDR3 is CATSIGDSRSYEQYF. The CDR3 region has the DNA TGTGCCACTTCAATAGGGGACTCTCGGTCCTACGAGCAGTACTTC. The entire variable domain, with the rest obtained from reference TRBV7-9 and TRBJ2-7, is as follows: DTGVSQNPRHKITKRGQNVTFRCDPISEHNRLYWYRQTLGQGPEFLTYFQNEAQLEKSRLLSDRFSAERPKGSFSTLEIQRTEQGDSAMYLCATSIGDSRSYEQYFGPGTRLTVT.

The gene calls are TRBV5-1 and TRBJ1-3; no clear D. V dropped 3 bases and J dropped 2 bases, with 9 bases sitting between them. Per the germline V gene, CDR1 is SGHRS and CDR2 is YFSETQ. The CDR3 length is 14 residues. The CDR3 protein is CASSSPGTGNTIYF. CDR3 in DNA: TGCGCCAGCAGCTCCCCAGGTACTGGAAACACCATATATTTT.

This chain connects TRBV27 to TRBJ2-7, with D unresolved. V was trimmed by 5 bases and J by 6 bases, leaving 20 bases between them. The CDR3 is 15 amino acids. Germline CDR1 MNHEY, CDR2 SMNVEV (reference sequence). This chain's CDR3 is CASSPRGLMVGEQYF. The DNA for the CDR3 is TGTGCCAGCAGTCCTCGTGGGCTCATGGTTGGCGAGCAGTACTTC.

The chain employs TRBV18 and TRBJ2-1; 7 bases are shared with TRBD2. V lost 6 bases and J lost 1; bases outside the gene matches: 3. The CDR3 has 14 amino acids. Germline loops: CDR1 KGHSH, CDR2 LQKENI. The CDR3 here is CASSGGGSYNEQFF. The CDR3 DNA reads TGTGCCAGCTCGGGCGGGGGTTCCTACAATGAGCAGTTCTTC.

As for this clone: A read error may produce the germline difference seen at one junction end. The same CDR3 is also encoded by other DNA sequences in this sample. V usage is TRBV27 and J usage is TRBJ2-3; 7 nucleotides match TRBD1. This CDR3 region has 19 residues. Germline V gene lookup returns CDR1 MNHEY and CDR2 SMNVEV (reference sequence). CDR3 sequence: CASSFTFSDPGQSTDTQYF. The DNA of the CDR3 is TGTGCCAGCAGTTTTACTTTCTCCGACCCGGGACAGAGCACAGATACGCAGTATTTC.

The chain joins TRBV4-3 to TRBJ2-5; the match to TRBD1 covers 10 bases. Germline values: CDR1 LGHNA, CDR2 YSLEER. The trim removed 0 bases at V and 5 bases at J, leaving 6 bases unmatched. The CDR3 runs 16 residues. The CDR3 loop reads CASSQDGDRGWETQYF. The CDR3, as DNA: TGCGCCAGCAGCCAAGATGGGGACAGGGGATGGGAGACCCAGTACTTC.

This chain uses TRBV4-1 with TRBJ1-1; the match to TRBD1 covers 9 bases. V was pared by 0 bases and J by 0 bases, with 11 bases of the junction left unmatched. Germline assignment: CDR1 MGHRA and CDR2 YSYEKL. This CDR3 is built from 19 residues. CDR3 protein: CASSQDQNRGRSVNTEAFF. The CDR3 DNA reads as TGCGCCAGCAGCCAAGATCAGAACAGGGGGCGGTCCGTGAACACTGAAGCTTTCTTT.

The chain employs TRBV6-1 and TRBJ2-1, with 11 bases identical to TRBD2. The germline CDR1 and CDR2 sequences are MNHNS and SASEGT. The CDR3 spans 16 residues. Trimming took 4 bases from V and 5 from J; bases not matched to a gene: 7. The CDR3 protein is CASSGILAGVNNEQFF. The DNA of the CDR3 is TGTGCCAGCAGTGGTATACTAGCGGGGGTCAACAATGAGCAGTTCTTC.

This clone occurred a few times. The CDR3 DNA follows: TGTGCCAGTCGGGACAGGGGAAACGAGCAGTACTTC. This encodes CASRDRGNEQYF. The chain combines TRBV5-4 with TRBJ2-7; 10 bases line up with TRBD1. The CDR3 consists of 12 residues. CDR1 and CDR2 from the germline V gene are SGHNT and YYREEE (reference sequence). V was clipped by 8 bases and J by 5 bases; unmatched bases: 4.